The present T cell receptor beta chain was sequenced within a study of blood T cell repertoires in COVID-19. The CDR3 is made up of 15 amino acids. Trimming took off 0 bases at V and 0 bases at J, with 7 bases between the two ends. The germline gives CDR1 SGDLS, CDR2 YYNGEE. Original handling: Cell counts per sample came from amplifying reference gene primers. Sequencing was performed with immunoSEQ multiplex PCR; in TCRdb, only in-frame clones are kept and a portion is missing. Clone size and V and J calls were adopted from that table, with D and trimming inferred from the DNA. The sample includes about 86,000 clones, 70% to 85% of them seen just once. This clone showed up just once.

The clonotype originates from a man between 65 and 85 years old with acute or convalescent COVID-19. The J gene is TRBJ1-3, the V gene TRBV9; no clear D gene. The source material was peripheral blood. The CDR3 DNA follows: TGTGCCAGCAGCGTAGATCCCCTCTCTGGAAACACCATATATTTT. The encoded protein is CASSVDPLSGNTIYF.